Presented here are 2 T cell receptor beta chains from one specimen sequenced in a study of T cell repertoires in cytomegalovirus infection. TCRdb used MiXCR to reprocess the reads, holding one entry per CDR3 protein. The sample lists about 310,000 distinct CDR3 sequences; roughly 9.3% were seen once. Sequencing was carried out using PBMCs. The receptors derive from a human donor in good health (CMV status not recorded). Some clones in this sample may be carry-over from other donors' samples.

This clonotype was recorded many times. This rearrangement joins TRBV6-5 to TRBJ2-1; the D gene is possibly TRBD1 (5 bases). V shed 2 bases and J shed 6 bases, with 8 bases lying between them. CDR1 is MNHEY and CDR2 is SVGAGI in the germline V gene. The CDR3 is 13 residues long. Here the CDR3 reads CASSYRTSNEQFF. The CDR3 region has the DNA TGTGCCAGCAGTTACCGGACAAGCAATGAGCAGTTCTTC.

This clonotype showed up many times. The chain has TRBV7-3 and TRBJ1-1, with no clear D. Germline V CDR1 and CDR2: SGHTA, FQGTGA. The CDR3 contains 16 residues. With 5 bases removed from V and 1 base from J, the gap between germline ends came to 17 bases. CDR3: CASSPGLGGRNTEAFF. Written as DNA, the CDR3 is TGTGCCAGCAGCCCGGGGTTAGGTGGTCGGAACACTGAAGCTTTCTTT.